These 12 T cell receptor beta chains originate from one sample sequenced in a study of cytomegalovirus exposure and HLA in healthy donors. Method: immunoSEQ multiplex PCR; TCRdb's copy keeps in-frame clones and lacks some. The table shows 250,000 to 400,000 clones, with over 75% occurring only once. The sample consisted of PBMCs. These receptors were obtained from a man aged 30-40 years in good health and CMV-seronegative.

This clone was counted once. The CDR3 region is CASSVALGVETQYF. CDR3 sequence (DNA): TGTGCCAGCAGCGTAGCTTTAGGGGTGGAGACCCAGTACTTC. This chain links TRBV9 with TRBJ2-5; the D gene is possibly TRBD1 (5 bases). Germline V CDR1 and CDR2: SGDLS, YYNGEE. CDR3 length: 14 residues. Trimming pared 0 bases from V and 5 bases from J, leaving 11 bases between.

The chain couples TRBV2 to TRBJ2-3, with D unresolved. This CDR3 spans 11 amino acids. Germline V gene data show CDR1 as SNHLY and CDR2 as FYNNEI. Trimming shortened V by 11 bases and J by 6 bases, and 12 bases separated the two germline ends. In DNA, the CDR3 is TGTGCCGCACTTGGTCCGGATACGCAGTATTTT. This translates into CAALGPDTQYF.

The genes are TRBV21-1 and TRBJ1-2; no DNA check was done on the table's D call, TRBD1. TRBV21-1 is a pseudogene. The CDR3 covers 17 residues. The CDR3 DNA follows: TGTGCCAGCAGCAAAGCTTGGCCCCCGACAGGTGTGAGTGGCTACACCTTC. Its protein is CASSKAWPPTGVSGYTF.

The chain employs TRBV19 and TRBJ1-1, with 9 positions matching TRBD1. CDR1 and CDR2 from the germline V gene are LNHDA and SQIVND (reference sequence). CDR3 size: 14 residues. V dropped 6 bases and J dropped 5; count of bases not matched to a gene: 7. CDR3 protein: CASSLTGGGTEAFF. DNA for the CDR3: TGTGCCAGTAGCCTGACAGGGGGAGGGACTGAAGCTTTCTTT.

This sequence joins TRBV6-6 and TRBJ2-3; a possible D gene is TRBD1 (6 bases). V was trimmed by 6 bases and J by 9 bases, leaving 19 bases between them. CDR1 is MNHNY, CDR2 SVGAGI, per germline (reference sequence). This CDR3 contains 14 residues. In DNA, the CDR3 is TGTGCCAGCAGCCCTGATCAGGGGAGTGGGACGCAGTATTTT. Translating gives CASSPDQGSGTQYF.

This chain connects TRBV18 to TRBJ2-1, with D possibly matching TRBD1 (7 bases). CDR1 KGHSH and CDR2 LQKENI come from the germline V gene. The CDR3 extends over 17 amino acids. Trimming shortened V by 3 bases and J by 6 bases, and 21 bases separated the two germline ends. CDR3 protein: CASSPPGGSDRTNEQFF. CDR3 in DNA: TGTGCCAGCTCACCCCCAGGGGGGAGCGATCGTACCAATGAGCAGTTCTTC. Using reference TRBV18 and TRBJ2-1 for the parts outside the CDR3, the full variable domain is NAGVMQNPRHLVRRRGQEARLRCSPMKGHSHVYWYRQLPEEGLKFMVYLQKENIIDESGMPKERFSAEFPKEGPSILRIQQVVRGDSAAYFCASSPPGGSDRTNEQFFGPGTRLTVL.

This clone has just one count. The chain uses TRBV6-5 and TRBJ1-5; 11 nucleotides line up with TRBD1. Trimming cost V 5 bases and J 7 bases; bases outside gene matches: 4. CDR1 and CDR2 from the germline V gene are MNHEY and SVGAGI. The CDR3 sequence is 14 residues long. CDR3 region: CASSEDRGQQPQHF. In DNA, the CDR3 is TGTGCCAGCAGTGAGGACAGGGGGCAGCAGCCCCAGCATTTT.

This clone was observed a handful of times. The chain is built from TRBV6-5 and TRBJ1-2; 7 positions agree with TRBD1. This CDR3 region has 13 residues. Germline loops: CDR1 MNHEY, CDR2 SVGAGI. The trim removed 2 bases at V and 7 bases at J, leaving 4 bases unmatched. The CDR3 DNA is TGTGCCAGCAGTTACACGAGACAGGGTGGCTACACCTTC. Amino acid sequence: CASSYTRQGGYTF.

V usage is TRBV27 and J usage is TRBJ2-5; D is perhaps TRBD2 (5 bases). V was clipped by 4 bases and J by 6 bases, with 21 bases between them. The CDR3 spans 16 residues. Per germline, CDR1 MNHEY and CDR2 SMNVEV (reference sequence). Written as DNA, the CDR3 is TGTGCCAGCAGTTCGCCGTACCTCTACGGGGTGAAGACCCAGTACTTC. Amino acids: CASSSPYLYGVKTQYF.

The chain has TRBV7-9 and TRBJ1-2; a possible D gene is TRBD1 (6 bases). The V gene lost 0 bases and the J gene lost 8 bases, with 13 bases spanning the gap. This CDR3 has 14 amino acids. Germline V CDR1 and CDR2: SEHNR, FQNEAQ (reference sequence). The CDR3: CASSLAAGDGGYTF. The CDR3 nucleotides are TGTGCCAGCAGCTTAGCAGCAGGGGACGGCGGCTACACCTTC.

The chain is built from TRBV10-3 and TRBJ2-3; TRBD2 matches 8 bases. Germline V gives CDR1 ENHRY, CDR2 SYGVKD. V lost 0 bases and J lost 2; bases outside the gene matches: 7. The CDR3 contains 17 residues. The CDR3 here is CAISESTSGGSTDTQYF. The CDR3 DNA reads TGTGCCATCAGTGAGTCGACTTCGGGGGGGTCCACAGATACGCAGTATTTT.

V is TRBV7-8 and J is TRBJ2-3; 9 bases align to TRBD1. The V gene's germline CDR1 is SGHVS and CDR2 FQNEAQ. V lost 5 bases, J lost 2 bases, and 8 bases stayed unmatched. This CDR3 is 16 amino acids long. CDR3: CASSLMDRGYTDTQYF. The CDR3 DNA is TGTGCCAGCAGCCTGATGGACAGGGGCTACACAGATACGCAGTATTTT.